Listed here are 23 T cell receptor beta chains from one sample, sequenced in a study of molecular identifiers for immune sequencing clone quantification. TCRdb independently ran MiXCR on the PCR reads; one entry per CDR3 protein. Here the sample spans roughly 90,000 distinct CDR3 sequences, roughly 25% being singletons. Material for sequencing was naive CD8+ T cells from blood, with Jurkat cell RNA spiked in. The subset is: FACS-sorted CD8+CD4-CCR7+CD45RA+ naive T cells. Source of these receptors: a human donor in good health. Some libraries in this study had Jurkat cell RNA spiked in.

This clonotype came up many times. The rearrangement uses TRBV30 and TRBJ2-1; no clear D gene. V lost 4 bases to trimming and J lost 0 bases, with 7 bases between them. This CDR3 spans 13 amino acids. Germline V gene sequence: CDR1 GTSNPN, CDR2 SVGIG (reference sequence). In DNA, the CDR3 is TGTGCCTGGACGGGCAGCTCCTACAATGAGCAGTTCTTC. Amino acid sequence: CAWTGSSYNEQFF.

For this clonotype: Its ends do not fully match the called genes, so a read error is possible. V is TRBV30 and J is TRBJ2-7; D might be TRBD1 or TRBD2, each matching 6 bases. This CDR3 is built from 15 residues. Per germline, CDR1 GTSNPN and CDR2 SVGIG (reference sequence). DNA of the CDR3: TGTGCCTGTAGTGTACCGCCGGGGGCCAACTACGAGCAGTACTTC. This gives the protein CACSVPPGANYEQYF.

This clonotype was recorded a few times. This sequence joins TRBV29-1 and TRBJ2-2; either TRBD1 or TRBD2 may fit D (5 bases each). V was pared by 6 bases and J by 1 base, with 9 bases between. The CDR3 is 13 residues long. Germline assignment: CDR1 SQVTM and CDR2 ANQGSEA. In DNA form, the CDR3 reads TGCAGCGTGGGGACCGTGAACACCGGGGAGCTGTTTTTT. Its translation is CSVGTVNTGELFF.

Points on this clonotype: Lacking the conserved final phenylalanine or tryptophan, this CDR3 likely reflects a read error. The gene calls are TRBV25-1 and TRBJ1-5; weak D call: TRBD1 (6 bases). The CDR3 has 15 amino acids. CDR1 is MGHDK, CDR2 SYGVNS, per germline. Trimming took off 4 bases at V and 3 bases at J, with 13 bases between the two ends. The CDR3 region is CASSASDSYNQPQHL. CDR3 sequence (DNA): TGTGCCAGCAGTGCCTCGGACAGCTACAATCAGCCCCAGCATCTT.

Comments on this clonotype: One base away lies a much larger clone, so this may be a sequencing read error. In nucleotides, the CDR3 is TGTGCCAGCAGTTCCGGTCCCGTGGGGACTAACTCAGATACGCAGTATTTT. As protein: CASSSGPVGTNSDTQYF. V usage is TRBV12-3 or TRBV12-4 and J usage is TRBJ2-3; 7 bases line up with TRBD2. Losses at the gene ends were 4 bases for V and 4 bases for J; bases not matched to a gene: 14. The CDR3 has 17 residues.

In this sample, this clonotype turned up a few times. This chain uses TRBV10-2 with TRBJ2-7, with D perhaps matching TRBD1 or TRBD2 (5 bases each). Germline V gene data show CDR1 as WSHSY and CDR2 as SAAADI. Trimming pared 6 bases from V and 7 bases from J, leaving 16 bases between. This CDR3 spans 13 amino acids. DNA for the CDR3: TGCGCCAGCAGCGGGGACCTTTATGGGGAGCAGTACTTC. This sequence encodes CASSGDLYGEQYF.

This clonotype was detected many times. V usage is TRBV12-3 or TRBV12-4 and J usage is TRBJ1-2; tentative D call: TRBD1 (5 bases). CDR3 length: 14 residues. V was cut by 3 bases and J by 8 bases, with 16 bases left in between. The chain's CDR3 is CASSLGGGSQGYTF. CDR3 bases: TGTGCCAGCAGTTTGGGGGGGGGTAGCCAGGGCTACACCTTC.

This clonotype was found a few times. The chain couples TRBV6-2 or TRBV6-3 to TRBJ2-7; TRBD2 is a possible D gene (6 bases). Per germline, CDR1 MNHEY and CDR2 SVGEGT. The CDR3 covers 13 residues. Trimming left V 7 bases short and J 2 bases short, with 12 bases between. The CDR3 protein is CASTGTLTYEQYF. DNA of the CDR3: TGTGCCAGCACCGGGACTCTCACCTACGAGCAGTACTTC.

This sequence joins TRBV10-3 and TRBJ2-7; no reliable D call. CDR1 and CDR2 (germline): ENHRY, SYGVKD. Trimming stripped 0 bases from V and 3 bases from J, with 12 bases between. This CDR3 spans 15 amino acids. CDR3 DNA: TGTGCCATCAGTGAGTCGAGTTCAGAAATCTACGAGCAGTACTTC. This codes for CAISESSSEIYEQYF.

This clonotype was counted at least ten times. The chain joins TRBV20-1 to TRBJ1-5, with D unresolved. Trimming took off 6 bases at V and 6 bases at J, with 15 bases between the two ends. Germline CDR1 is DFQATT and CDR2 is SNEGSKA (reference sequence). The CDR3 has 13 residues. The CDR3 DNA reads TGCAGTGCCACGGGCGAATCGGGTCAGCCCCAGCATTTT. Protein product: CSATGESGQPQHF.

This clonotype was counted ten times or more. The rearrangement joins TRBV19 to TRBJ2-2; D not resolved. The length of the CDR3 is 13 residues. Deletions cut 5 bases from V and 4 bases from J, with 8 bases between. CDR1 LNHDA and CDR2 SQIVND come from the germline V gene (reference sequence). CDR3 in DNA: TGTGCCAGTAGTCCGAAGGTCACCGGGGAGCTGTTTTTT. Amino acids: CASSPKVTGELFF.

This sequence joins TRBV13 and TRBJ2-2; D is possibly TRBD1 or TRBD2 (5 bases each). Germline CDR1 is PRHDT and CDR2 is FYEKMQ (reference sequence). V shed 1 base and J shed 2 bases, with 8 bases lying between them. This CDR3 comprises 15 residues. CDR3 sequence: CASSLVGRNTGELFF. CDR3 nucleotides: TGTGCCAGCAGCTTAGTGGGACGAAACACCGGGGAGCTGTTTTTT.

In this sample, this clonotype turned up many times. The V and J genes are TRBV19 and TRBJ2-3, with TRBD2 matching 13 bases. Germline-derived CDR1 and CDR2 are LNHDA and SQIVND (reference sequence). V was clipped by 7 bases and J by 0 bases; unmatched bases: 10. The CDR3 has 18 residues. CDR3 in DNA: TGTGCCAGTAACCCGGGACTAGCGGGATGGATGAGCACAGATACGCAGTATTTT. Its translation: CASNPGLAGWMSTDTQYF.

Points on this clonotype: One base away lies a much larger clone, so this may be a sequencing read error. The J gene is TRBJ2-7, the V gene TRBV7-9; 10 positions match TRBD1. Per the germline V gene, CDR1 is SEHNR and CDR2 is FQNEAQ (reference sequence). CDR3 size: 14 residues. Here the CDR3 reads CVSSLRDRGLEQYF. The CDR3 DNA follows: TGTGTCAGCAGCTTAAGAGACAGGGGGCTCGAGCAGTACTTC.

The chain joins TRBV19 to TRBJ2-7; 11 bases are shared with TRBD1. CDR1 is LNHDA and CDR2 is SQIVND in the germline V gene (reference sequence). With 6 bases clipped from V and 2 bases from J, the junction kept 9 bases outside the gene matches. There are 16 residues in the CDR3. As DNA, the CDR3 is TGTGCCAGTAGAACCACGGACAGGGGGCCTCCCTACGAGCAGTACTTC. Translating gives CASRTTDRGPPYEQYF.

Comments on this clonotype: Given a much more abundant clone one base away, this may be a read error. No conserved phenylalanine or tryptophan ends this CDR3, so it is likely a read error. The chain has TRBV7-2 and TRBJ2-7; D is possibly TRBD2 (5 bases). CDR3 length: 16 amino acids. Germline V CDR1 and CDR2: SGHTA, FQGNSA. Between the trimmed V and J ends, which lost 3 bases and 3 bases, there was a span of 18 bases. For the CDR3, the DNA is TGTGCCAGCAGCTTCGATCGGGCCCCGGGAAACTACGAGCAGTACCTC. Encoded protein: CASSFDRAPGNYEQYL.

This clonotype was seen at least ten times. The chain uses TRBV14 and TRBJ1-6; no firm D call. V was clipped by 7 bases and J by 8 bases, with 15 bases between them. The V gene's germline CDR1 is SGHDN and CDR2 FVKESK. CDR3 length equals 14 residues. The CDR3 here is CASNRAFGDSPLHF. Written as DNA, the CDR3 is TGTGCCAGCAACCGGGCATTTGGAGATTCACCCCTCCACTTT.

Remarks on this clonotype: A read error may be the cause here, since a much bigger clone is one base away. The V and J genes are TRBV2 and TRBJ1-2; D is undetermined. The CDR3 totals 14 residues. Germline V gene sequence: CDR1 SNHLY, CDR2 FYNNEI. CDR3 protein: CASSEVRGPFGHTF. The CDR3 nucleotides read TGTGCCAGCAGTGAAGTTCGCGGCCCATTTGGCCACACCTTC.

This clonotype was detected many times. The CDR3 nucleotides are TGCGCCAGCAGCCAGACCGATGACCAAGAGACCCAGTACTTC. Residues: CASSQTDDQETQYF. This chain joins TRBV4-3 and TRBJ2-5; D remains ambiguous. V lost 3 bases and J lost 0, with 8 bases in between. The CDR3 totals 14 residues. Germline V gene lookup returns CDR1 LGHNA and CDR2 YSLEER.

For this clonotype: Since a much larger clone is just one base distant, this may be a read error. The chain joins TRBV7-6 to TRBJ2-4; tentative D call: TRBD2 (7 bases). This CDR3 has 15 residues. In germline, CDR1 is SGHVS, CDR2 FNYEAQ. The DNA of the CDR3 is TGTGCCAGCAGCTTATGGGGGGGCGGCGGAAACACTCAGTACTTC. Its protein product is CASSLWGGGGNTQYF.

Note on this clonotype: This sequence may be a read error, since a much larger clone differs from it by one base. This chain joins TRBV28 and TRBJ2-6, with D perhaps matching TRBD1 (5 bases). Germline assignment: CDR1 MDHEN and CDR2 SYDVKM. This CDR3 spans 16 amino acids. CDR3 sequence reads: CASSFEAFSGANVPTF. The CDR3 nucleotides are TGTGCCAGCAGTTTCGAGGCCTTCTCTGGGGCCAACGTCCCGACTTTC.

This clonotype was counted ten times or more. V usage is TRBV19 and J usage is TRBJ2-1; D is unresolved. Germline lookup yields CDR1 LNHDA and CDR2 SQIVND (reference sequence). V lost 2 bases to trimming and J lost 8 bases, with 13 bases between them. The CDR3 extends over 14 amino acids. CDR3: CASSISSPAHEQFF. CDR3 coding DNA: TGTGCCAGTAGTATATCCTCCCCGGCCCATGAGCAGTTCTTC. Based on the CDR3 plus reference TRBV19 and TRBJ2-1, the full variable domain is DGGITQSPKYLFRKEGQNVTLSCEQNLNHDAMYWYRQDPGQGLRLIYYSQIVNDFQKGDIAEGYSVSREKKESFPLTVTSAQKNPTAFYLCASSISSPAHEQFFGPGTRLTVL.

This clonotype showed up just a few times. This chain connects TRBV19 to TRBJ2-7; 8 bases agree with TRBD2. Trimming cost V 2 bases and J 3 bases; bases outside gene matches: 3. This CDR3 has 14 amino acids. Germline-derived CDR1 and CDR2 are LNHDA and SQIVND (reference sequence). CDR3 sequence reads: CASSITGGFYEQYF. The CDR3, as DNA: TGTGCCAGTAGTATAACGGGAGGGTTCTACGAGCAGTACTTC.